The T cell receptor beta chain under discussion was sequenced for a study of T cell responses to AZD1222 COVID-19 vaccine. CDR1 and CDR2 (germline): MNHEY, SMNVEV (reference sequence). Trimming removed 2 bases at V and 4 bases at J, with 6 bases between. CDR3 size: 14 residues. Findings of the study overall: The donor cohort was predominantly white British with a female majority, and clonal diversity may have been underestimated. Only six or seven AZD1222 recipients were seropositive at baseline.

Method: immunoSEQ multiplex PCR; TCRdb's copy keeps in-frame clones and lacks some. The table includes 140,000 to 150,000 clones, about 82% detected once. A word on this clone: Its antigen is still unknown.

V usage is TRBV27 and J usage is TRBJ1-6, with D hard to call. The TCR was taken from an adult who received the AZD1222 COVID-19 vaccine. This specimen consisted of peripheral blood, obtained 28 days after the second AZD1222 dose. The DNA of the CDR3 is TGTGCCAGCAGTTTAAGGAAGTATAATTCACCCCTCCACTTT. Translation gives CASSLRKYNSPLHF.